The 23 T cell receptor beta chains listed next were all sequenced from one sample in a study of T cells in Graves' hyperthyroidism and ophthalmopathy. Authors of the study amplified TCR beta CDR3 regions from RNA transcripts. The HTBI set primed first-round TCR CDR3 RT-PCR. Each CDR3 protein gets one entry after TCRdb re-called the multiplex PCR reads with MiXCR. The sample shows more than 350,000 distinct CDR3 sequences, 14% to 15% of them seen only once. Sequencing was done on a sample of blood. Receptors originate from a woman in her twenties or thirties with Graves' hyperthyroidism.

There are a few counts of this clonotype. The chain has TRBV19 and TRBJ2-3; possible D gene TRBD2, 6 bases. There are 13 residues in the CDR3. The V end lost 3 bases, the J end lost 6 bases, and 10 bases lay between the germline ends. Germline loops: CDR1 LNHDA, CDR2 SQIVND (reference sequence). DNA for the CDR3: TGTGCCAGTAGTATGGAACGGGGGGATACGCAGTATTTT. Translated, it gives CASSMERGDTQYF.

This rearrangement joins TRBV6-1 to TRBJ2-1; TRBD2 matches at 9 bases. Trimming at V came to 8 bases and at J to 4 bases, leaving 6 bases not matched to a gene. The germline V gene encodes CDR1 MNHNS and CDR2 SASEGT. The CDR3 runs 14 residues. The CDR3 DNA is TGTGCCAGCTTTAGCGGGAGTAGGTACAATGAGCAGTTCTTC. Translation gives CASFSGSRYNEQFF.

Many counts were recorded for this clonotype. This chain joins TRBV28 and TRBJ2-3, with TRBD1 identical over 8 bases. This CDR3 has 15 residues. CDR1 MDHEN and CDR2 SYDVKM come from the germline V gene. The V segment lost 4 bases and the J segment 2 bases; nucleotides outside the gene matches: 5. The CDR3 region is CASSSRQGYTDTQYF. The CDR3 DNA follows: TGTGCCAGCAGTTCGAGACAGGGGTACACAGATACGCAGTATTTT.

This clonotype was counted between two and nine times. The chain has TRBV24-1 and TRBJ2-5; D not certain. This CDR3 comprises 14 residues. Germline-derived CDR1 and CDR2 are KGHDR and SFDVKD. Between the trimmed V and J ends, which lost 4 bases and 2 bases, there was a span of 10 bases. CDR3 bases: TGTGCCACCAGTGAATCAGAGGCTCAAGAGACCCAGTACTTC. This translates into CATSESEAQETQYF.

In its sample, this clonotype was seen once. This may be a read error: a much more frequent sequence differs by one nucleotide. The chain has TRBV6-6 and TRBJ2-7; 8 bases agree with TRBD1. The DNA end favors TRBJ2-1, so the J call may be wrong. Per the germline V gene, CDR1 is MNHNY and CDR2 is SVGAGI (reference sequence). CDR3 length equals 14 residues. The CDR3 coding sequence is TGTGCCAGCAGTTACTCCTACAGGGGGTACGAGCAGTTCTTC. This codes for CASSYSYRGYEQFF.

In this sample, this clonotype turned up many times. One end of the junction is discordant with germline, which a read error may explain. This chain uses TRBV27 with TRBJ2-7; weak D call: TRBD2 (5 bases). CDR1 is MNHEY and CDR2 is SMNVEV in the germline V gene (reference sequence). CDR3 length equals 16 residues. In nucleotides, the CDR3 is TGTGCCAGCAGTCTATCGCTGAGCGGCGTATTCTACGAGCAGTACTTC. Encoded protein: CASSLSLSGVFYEQYF.

This clonotype has a handful of counts. The chain carries TRBV20-1 and TRBJ2-1; D is unresolved. Germline V gene data show CDR1 as DFQATT and CDR2 as SNEGSKA (reference sequence). The V end lost 1 base, the J end lost 0 bases, and 10 bases lay between the germline ends. This CDR3 is built from 15 residues. CDR3 in DNA: TGCAGTGCTAGAGTACATGGTCTCTCCTACAATGAGCAGTTCTTC. Translated: CSARVHGLSYNEQFF.

This clonotype was seen ten or more times. This chain links TRBV29-1 with TRBJ1-1; D might be TRBD1 (5 bases). The CDR3 covers 13 residues. Between the trimmed V and J ends, which lost 3 bases and 2 bases, there was a span of 10 bases. Germline CDR1 is SQVTM and CDR2 is ANQGSEA. The CDR3 bases are TGCAGCGTTGAGGGGGGGTCAAACACTGAAGCTTTCTTT. Amino acid sequence: CSVEGGSNTEAFF.

In this sample, this clonotype turned up many times. The chain recombines TRBV20-1 with TRBJ2-1; TRBD2 might be the D (6 bases). V was trimmed by 0 bases and J by 3 bases, leaving 15 bases between them. The CDR3 spans 16 residues. Germline CDR1 reads DFQATT; CDR2 reads SNEGSKA (reference sequence). The CDR3 sequence is CSARDGVADNYNEQFF. In DNA, the CDR3 is TGCAGTGCTAGAGATGGGGTAGCGGACAACTACAATGAGCAGTTCTTC.

This clonotype was observed a handful of times. The V gene is TRBV19, the J gene TRBJ2-3; perhaps TRBD2 as D (5 bases). The CDR3 spans 16 residues. CDR1 is LNHDA and CDR2 is SQIVND in the germline V gene (reference sequence). Trimming took off 5 bases at V and 3 bases at J, with 18 bases between the two ends. The CDR3 is CASSDYGDTGTDTQYF. The CDR3 DNA sequence: TGTGCCAGTAGTGACTACGGGGATACCGGGACAGATACGCAGTATTTT.

This clonotype has just a few counts. The V gene is TRBV27, the J gene TRBJ1-6, with TRBD1 as a possible D gene (6 bases). CDR3 size: 14 residues. Germline CDR1 is MNHEY and CDR2 is SMNVEV (reference sequence). Trimming left V 5 bases short and J 9 bases short, with 14 bases between. The CDR3 region has the DNA TGTGCCAGCAGTCCAACAGGGTTTCGTTCACCCCTCCACTTT. This encodes CASSPTGFRSPLHF.

This clonotype was seen ten or more times. The chain has TRBV24-1 and TRBJ1-2, with TRBD1 matching 8 bases. V shed 0 bases and J 8 bases; nucleotides not matched to a gene: 13. Germline loops: CDR1 KGHDR, CDR2 SFDVKD. The CDR3 spans 17 residues. The CDR3 sequence: CATSDLTTGTGLEGYTF. The CDR3 DNA sequence: TGTGCCACCAGTGATTTGACCACCGGGACAGGTCTAGAAGGCTACACCTTC.

The genes are TRBV12-3 or TRBV12-4 and TRBJ1-2; 11 positions agree with TRBD1. The CDR3 totals 15 residues. The trim removed 4 bases at V and 4 bases at J, leaving 5 bases unmatched. CDR3 residues: CASSYGQGAAYGYTF. The DNA of the CDR3 is TGTGCCAGCAGTTATGGACAGGGGGCTGCCTATGGCTACACCTTC.

The genes are TRBV19 and TRBJ1-5, with D maybe TRBD1 (5 bases). Per the germline V gene, CDR1 is LNHDA and CDR2 is SQIVND (reference sequence). The V end was cut by 3 bases, the J end by 0 bases, with 9 bases between. CDR3 length: 15 residues. CDR3 nucleotides: TGTGCCAGTAGTATGACAGTCTATAGCAATCAGCCCCAGCATTTT. Amino acids: CASSMTVYSNQPQHF.

This clonotype showed up just a few times. The chain employs TRBV19 and TRBJ2-7; 8 nucleotides align to TRBD2. The CDR3 length is 17 residues. Germline lookup yields CDR1 LNHDA and CDR2 SQIVND (reference sequence). V shed 4 bases, J shed 5 bases, and the junction held 16 bases outside the gene matches. CDR3 DNA: TGTGCCAGTAGTACATCAGCGGGGGTTCTTGACTCGAACGAGCAGTACTTC. As protein: CASSTSAGVLDSNEQYF.

This clonotype came up many times. The rearrangement uses TRBV30 and TRBJ1-1; D perhaps matches TRBD1 (5 bases). Trimming removed 1 base at V and 4 bases at J, with 10 bases between. Per the germline V gene, CDR1 is GTSNPN and CDR2 is SVGIG (reference sequence). The CDR3 runs to 13 residues. In DNA form, the CDR3 reads TGTGCCTGGAGTGAGGGACCGATCACTGAAGCTTTCTTT. This codes for CAWSEGPITEAFF.

This clonotype appeared many times. This sequence joins TRBV11-2 and TRBJ2-7; 9 nucleotides line up with TRBD1. The CDR3 is made up of 15 amino acids. The J segment lost 2 bases and the V segment lost 7 bases, leaving 9 bases of the junction unmatched. Germline values: CDR1 SGHAT, CDR2 FQNNGV. In DNA, the CDR3 is TGTGCCAGCATCCGGGGGACAGGGTCGGCCTACGAGCAGTACTTC. Its translation is CASIRGTGSAYEQYF.

This clonotype has a count of ten or more. This rearrangement joins TRBV28 to TRBJ2-7, with a tentative D call TRBD2 (5 bases). V gave up 4 bases and J gave up 2 bases, with 21 bases separating them. Germline loops: CDR1 MDHEN, CDR2 SYDVKM. The CDR3 sequence is 17 residues long. The CDR3: CASSYTETPLGAYEQYF. CDR3 nucleotides: TGTGCCAGCAGTTATACTGAAACTCCTCTCGGGGCCTACGAGCAGTACTTC.

This clonotype was seen more than once but under ten times. This rearrangement joins TRBV18 to TRBJ2-7; 7 positions match TRBD2. Looked up from germline, CDR1 is KGHSH and CDR2 is LQKENI. CDR3 length: 14 residues. V lost 2 bases to trimming and J lost 2 bases; unmatched junction nucleotides: 3. The CDR3 region has the DNA TGTGCCAGCTCACCAGCGGGAGCGCCCTACGAGCAGTACTTC. This translates into CASSPAGAPYEQYF.

This clonotype was recorded at least ten times. The CDR3 sequence is CASSLAPDSDSYEQYF. CDR3 coding DNA: TGTGCCAGCAGCTTAGCTCCGGACTCTGATTCCTACGAGCAGTACTTC. J is TRBJ2-7 and V is TRBV11-2, with a tentative D call TRBD2 (5 bases). V lost 1 base and J lost 1, with 14 bases in between. CDR1 SGHAT and CDR2 FQNNGV come from the germline V gene. CDR3 length: 16 residues.

Many counts were recorded for this clonotype. This rearrangement joins TRBV5-1 to TRBJ2-2, with TRBD2 as a possible D gene (6 bases). The V gene lost 7 bases and the J gene lost 8 bases, with 18 bases spanning the gap. Per germline, CDR1 SGHRS and CDR2 YFSETQ. The CDR3 sequence is 14 residues long. For the CDR3, the DNA is TGCGCCAGCGGCTCTAGCGTGGGGAGAGGGGAGCTGTTTTTT. The encoded protein is CASGSSVGRGELFF. Combining the CDR3 with reference TRBV5-1 and TRBJ2-2 gives the whole variable domain KAGVTQTPRYLIKTRGQQVTLSCSPISGHRSVSWYQQTPGQGLQFLFEYFSETQRNKGNFPGRFSGRQFSNSRSEMNVSTLELGDSALYLCASGSSVGRGELFFGEGSRLTVL.

This clonotype was detected many times. The chain couples TRBV7-3 to TRBJ2-2, with TRBD1 identical over 12 bases. Per germline, CDR1 SGHTA and CDR2 FQGTGA. Unmatched junction bases numbered 6, after V lost 1 base and J lost 6 bases. The CDR3 extends over 17 amino acids. This CDR3 is CASSLNPGQGAAGELFF. The CDR3 DNA is TGTGCCAGCAGCTTAAATCCGGGACAGGGGGCTGCCGGGGAGCTGTTTTTT.

This clonotype came up many times. This chain joins TRBV7-2 and TRBJ2-1; TRBD2 matches 7 bases. The CDR3 is made up of 19 amino acids. The V and J ends lost 5 bases and 0 bases, in that order; junction bases with no gene match: 16. Germline assignment: CDR1 SGHTA and CDR2 FQGNSA. CDR3: CASSLYFGPSGSSYNEQFF. The CDR3 region has the DNA TGTGCCAGCAGCCTCTACTTCGGTCCTAGCGGTAGCTCCTACAATGAGCAGTTCTTC.